The TCR beta chain described here comes from a study of T-cell reconstitution after alpha-beta-depleted transplantation in children. Trimming cost V 0 bases and J 4 bases, with 15 bases left between them. The CDR3 spans 16 residues. Germline V lookup: CDR1 ENHRY, CDR2 SYGVKD. Unique molecular identifiers were incorporated into the prepared TCRbeta library. TCRdb ran MiXCR on the PCR reads and lists one entry per CDR3 protein. The repertoire holds roughly 590,000 distinct CDR3 sequences, with roughly 15% as singletons. This clonotype was counted ten times or more. This chain links TRBV10-3 with TRBJ1-2; D is ambiguous. The TCR sequence derives from a human donor who donated a stem cell graft to a child with acute myeloid leukemia. The source was PBMCs from the stem cell graft donor, collected from the stem cell graft. DNA of the CDR3: TGTGCCATCAGTGAGTCGATAGGTTCAGTCTCCTATGGCTACACCTTC. Encoded protein: CAISESIGSVSYGYTF.